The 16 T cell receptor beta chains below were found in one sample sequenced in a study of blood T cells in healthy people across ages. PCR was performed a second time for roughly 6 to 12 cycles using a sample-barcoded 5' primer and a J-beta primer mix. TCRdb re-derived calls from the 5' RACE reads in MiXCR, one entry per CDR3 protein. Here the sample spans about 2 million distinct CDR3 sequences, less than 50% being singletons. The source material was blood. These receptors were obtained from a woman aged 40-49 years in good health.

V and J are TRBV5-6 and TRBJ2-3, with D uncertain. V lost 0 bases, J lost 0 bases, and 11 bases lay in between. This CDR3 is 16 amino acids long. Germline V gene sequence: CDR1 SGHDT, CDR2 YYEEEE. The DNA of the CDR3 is TGTGCCAGCAGCTTGGACCCTGGCCACAGCACAGATACGCAGTATTTT. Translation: CASSLDPGHSTDTQYF.

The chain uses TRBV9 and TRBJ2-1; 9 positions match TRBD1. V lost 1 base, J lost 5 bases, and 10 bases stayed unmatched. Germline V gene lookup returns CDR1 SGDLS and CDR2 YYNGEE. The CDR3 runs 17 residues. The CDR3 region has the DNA TGTGCCAGCAGCGTAAGGGCCGGACAGGGGATGAACAATGAGCAGTTCTTC. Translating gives CASSVRAGQGMNNEQFF.

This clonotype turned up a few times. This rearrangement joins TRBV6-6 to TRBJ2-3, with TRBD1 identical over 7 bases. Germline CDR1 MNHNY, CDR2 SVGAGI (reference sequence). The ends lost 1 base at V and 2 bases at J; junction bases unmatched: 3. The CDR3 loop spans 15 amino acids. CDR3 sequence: CASSYLGGPTDTQYF. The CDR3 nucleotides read TGTGCCAGCAGTTACTTAGGGGGCCCCACAGATACGCAGTATTTT.

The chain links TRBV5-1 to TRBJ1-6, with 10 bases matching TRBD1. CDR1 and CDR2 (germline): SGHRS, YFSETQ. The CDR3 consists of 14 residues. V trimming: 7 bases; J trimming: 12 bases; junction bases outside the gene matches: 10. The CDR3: CASSPGQGLVPLHF. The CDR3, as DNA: TGCGCCAGCTCACCGGGACAGGGGCTTGTACCCCTCCACTTT.

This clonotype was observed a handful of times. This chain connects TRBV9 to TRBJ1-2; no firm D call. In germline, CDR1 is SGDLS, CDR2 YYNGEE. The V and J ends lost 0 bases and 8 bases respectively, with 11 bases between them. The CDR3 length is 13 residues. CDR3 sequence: CASSVGAGRGYTF. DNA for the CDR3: TGTGCCAGCAGCGTAGGAGCCGGGCGGGGCTACACCTTC.

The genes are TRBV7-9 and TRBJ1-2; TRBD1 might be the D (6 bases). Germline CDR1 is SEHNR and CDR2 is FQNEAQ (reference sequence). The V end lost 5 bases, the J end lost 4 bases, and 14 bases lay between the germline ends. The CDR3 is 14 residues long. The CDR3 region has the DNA TGTGCCAGCAGCGCCAGACAGGATCGCTATGGCTACACCTTC. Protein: CASSARQDRYGYTF.

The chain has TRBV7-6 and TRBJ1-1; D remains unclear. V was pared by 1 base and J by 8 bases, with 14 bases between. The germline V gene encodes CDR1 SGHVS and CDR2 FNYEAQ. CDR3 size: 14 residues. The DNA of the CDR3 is TGTGCCAGCAGCTTAGGGGAGGTGGGGTCGGAAGCTTTCTTT. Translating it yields CASSLGEVGSEAFF.

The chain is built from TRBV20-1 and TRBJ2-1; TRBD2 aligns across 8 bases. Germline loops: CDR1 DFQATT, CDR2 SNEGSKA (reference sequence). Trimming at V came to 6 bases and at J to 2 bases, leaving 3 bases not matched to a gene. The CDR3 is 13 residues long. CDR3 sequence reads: CSAPAGAYNEQFF. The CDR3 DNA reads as TGCAGTGCCCCAGCGGGGGCCTACAATGAGCAGTTCTTC.

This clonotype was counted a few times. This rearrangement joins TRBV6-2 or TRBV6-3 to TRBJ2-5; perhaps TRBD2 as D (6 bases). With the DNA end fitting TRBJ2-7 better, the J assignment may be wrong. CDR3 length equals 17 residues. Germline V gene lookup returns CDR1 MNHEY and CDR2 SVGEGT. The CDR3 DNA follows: TGTGCCAGCAGTTACTCGAGTACTGGGGGGACCCTCTACGAGCAGTACTTC. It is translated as CASSYSSTGGTLYEQYF.

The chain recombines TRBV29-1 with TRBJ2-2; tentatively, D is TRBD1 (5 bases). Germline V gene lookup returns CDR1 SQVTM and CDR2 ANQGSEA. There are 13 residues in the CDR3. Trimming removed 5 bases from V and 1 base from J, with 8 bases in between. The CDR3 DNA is TGCAGCGTTATCAGGGAGAACACCGGGGAGCTGTTTTTT. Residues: CSVIRENTGELFF.

The CDR3 nucleotides read TGTGCCAGCAGCTTACTCGGGGAGCCCCAGTACTTC. Amino acid sequence: CASSLLGEPQYF. The chain combines TRBV7-2 with TRBJ2-5; D is perhaps TRBD2 (5 bases). Germline lookup yields CDR1 SGHTA and CDR2 FQGNSA. This CDR3 comprises 12 residues. V was pared by 2 bases and J by 9 bases, with 10 bases between.

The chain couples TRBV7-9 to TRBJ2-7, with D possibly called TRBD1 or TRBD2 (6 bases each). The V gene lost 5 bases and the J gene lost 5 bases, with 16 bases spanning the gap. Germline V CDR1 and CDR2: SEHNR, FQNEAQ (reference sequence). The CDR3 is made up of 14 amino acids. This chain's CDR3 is CASSEGGLRDEQYF. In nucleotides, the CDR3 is TGTGCCAGCAGCGAGGGGGGATTGCGTGACGAGCAGTACTTC.

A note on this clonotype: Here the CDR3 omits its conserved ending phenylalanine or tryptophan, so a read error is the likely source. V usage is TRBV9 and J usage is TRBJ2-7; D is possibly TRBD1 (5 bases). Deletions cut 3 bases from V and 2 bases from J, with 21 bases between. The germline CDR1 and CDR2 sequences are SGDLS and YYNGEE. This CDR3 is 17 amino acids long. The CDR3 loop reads CASSARITGGAPYEQYS. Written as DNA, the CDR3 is TGTGCCAGCAGCGCCCGAATTACCGGTGGGGCCCCCTACGAGCAGTACTCC.

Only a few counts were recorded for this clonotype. CDR3 coding DNA: TGTGCCAGCAGCTTACCACAGGGTAACTATGGCTACACCTTC. Its protein product is CASSLPQGNYGYTF. V usage is TRBV28 and J usage is TRBJ1-2; tentative D call: TRBD1 (6 bases). V was cut by 6 bases and J by 1 base, with 12 bases left in between. This CDR3 contains 14 residues. Per the germline V gene, CDR1 is MDHEN and CDR2 is SYDVKM.

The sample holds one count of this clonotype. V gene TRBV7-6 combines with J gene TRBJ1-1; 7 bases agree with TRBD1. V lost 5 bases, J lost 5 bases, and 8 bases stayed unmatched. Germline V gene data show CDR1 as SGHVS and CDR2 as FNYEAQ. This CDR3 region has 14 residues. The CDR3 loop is CASSPRDSRTEAFF. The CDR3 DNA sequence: TGTGCCAGCAGCCCCCGGGACAGTAGGACTGAAGCTTTCTTT.

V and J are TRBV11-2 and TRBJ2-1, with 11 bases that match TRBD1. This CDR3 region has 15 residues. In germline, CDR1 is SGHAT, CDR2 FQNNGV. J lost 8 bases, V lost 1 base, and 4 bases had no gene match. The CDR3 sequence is CASSLGTGGLDEQFF. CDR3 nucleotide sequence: TGTGCCAGCAGCTTAGGGACAGGGGGCTTGGATGAGCAGTTCTTC.